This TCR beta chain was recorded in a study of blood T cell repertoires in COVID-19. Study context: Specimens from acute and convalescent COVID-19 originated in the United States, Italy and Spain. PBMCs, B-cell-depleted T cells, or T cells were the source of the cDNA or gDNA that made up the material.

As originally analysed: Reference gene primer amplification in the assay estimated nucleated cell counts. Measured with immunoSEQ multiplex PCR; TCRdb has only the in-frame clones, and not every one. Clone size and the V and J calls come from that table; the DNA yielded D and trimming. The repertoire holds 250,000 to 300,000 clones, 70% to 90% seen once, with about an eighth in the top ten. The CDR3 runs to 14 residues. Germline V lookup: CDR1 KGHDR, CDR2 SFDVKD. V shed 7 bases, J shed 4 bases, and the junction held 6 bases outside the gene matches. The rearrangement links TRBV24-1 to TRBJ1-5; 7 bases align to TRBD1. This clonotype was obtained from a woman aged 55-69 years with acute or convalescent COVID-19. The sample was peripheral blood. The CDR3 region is CATRPRGRNQPQHF. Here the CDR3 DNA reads TGTGCCACCAGGCCCAGGGGGAGGAATCAGCCCCAGCATTTT.